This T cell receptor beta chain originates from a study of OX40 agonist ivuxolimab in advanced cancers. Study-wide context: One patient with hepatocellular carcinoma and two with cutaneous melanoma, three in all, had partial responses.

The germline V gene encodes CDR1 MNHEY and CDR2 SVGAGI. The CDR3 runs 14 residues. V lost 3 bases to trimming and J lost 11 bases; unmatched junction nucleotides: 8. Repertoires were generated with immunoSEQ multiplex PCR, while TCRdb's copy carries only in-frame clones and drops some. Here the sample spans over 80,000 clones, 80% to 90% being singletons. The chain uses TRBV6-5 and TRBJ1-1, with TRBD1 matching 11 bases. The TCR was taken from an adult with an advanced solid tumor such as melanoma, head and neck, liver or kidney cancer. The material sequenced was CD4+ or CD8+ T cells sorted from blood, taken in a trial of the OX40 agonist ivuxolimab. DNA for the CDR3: TGTGCCAGCAGTTATGACGAGGACAGGGGGCTGGCTTTCTTT. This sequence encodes CASSYDEDRGLAFF.